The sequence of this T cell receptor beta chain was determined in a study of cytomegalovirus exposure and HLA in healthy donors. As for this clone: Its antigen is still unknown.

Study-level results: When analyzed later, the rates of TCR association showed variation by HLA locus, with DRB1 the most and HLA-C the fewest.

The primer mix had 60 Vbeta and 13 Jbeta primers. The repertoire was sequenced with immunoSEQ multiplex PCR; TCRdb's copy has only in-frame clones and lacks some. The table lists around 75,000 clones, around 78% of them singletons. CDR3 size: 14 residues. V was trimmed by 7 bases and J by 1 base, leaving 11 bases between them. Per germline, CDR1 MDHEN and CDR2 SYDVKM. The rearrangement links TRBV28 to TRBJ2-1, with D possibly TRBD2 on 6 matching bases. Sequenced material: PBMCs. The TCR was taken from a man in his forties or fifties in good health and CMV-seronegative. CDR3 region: CASIMGGSYNEQFF. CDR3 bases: TGTGCCAGCATAATGGGGGGTTCCTACAATGAGCAGTTCTTC.